This TCR beta chain stems from a study of vaccination and CD4 T cells after COVID-19. The overall study: Treatment of control cultures consisted of a CEFX pool, an HIV-1 Nef pool, or no peptide.

About this clonotype: Its target is unknown.

Germline V CDR1 and CDR2: SNHLY, FYNNEI. The CDR3 sequence is 14 residues long. With V trimmed by 6 bases and J by 2 bases, 4 bases remained unmatched. Indicated treatment: roughly 10-day PBMC culture with coronavirus spike peptide pools or control peptides (ViraFEST assay). Peptide pool stimulation in ViraFEST expanded antigen-specific T cells, whose TCRs were then sequenced. Each well held approximately 2 million PBMCs in IL-2 (about 9.5 IU/ml) medium with approximately 10 ug/ml peptide pools. CD4+ T cells that had been cultured provided DNA sequenced with the Oncomine TCR Beta short-read assay. TCRdb analysed the PCR reads with MiXCR anew, one entry per CDR3 protein. The sample includes 15,000 to 20,000 distinct CDR3 sequences, roughly two fifths of them seen just once.

The sequenced sample consisted of CD4+ T cells from blood, cultured in vitro. The chain recombines TRBV2 with TRBJ1-1; 9 nucleotides agree with TRBD1. The receptor was isolated from a human donor who had recovered from COVID-19. This CDR3 reads CASSRQGGNTEAFF. The CDR3, as DNA: TGTGCCAGCAGCCGACAGGGGGGCAACACTGAAGCTTTCTTT.